The 32 T cell receptor beta chains listed next were all sequenced from one sample in a study of beta chain features in type 1 diabetes. Every isolated RNA sample was fully reverse transcribed, so sequencing captured expressed TCRB transcripts. Clones were sequenced by immunoSEQ multiplex PCR, and TCRdb holds only the in-frame ones, with some missing. The table lists approximately 400,000 clones, about 15% of them singletons. The specimen was naive CD4+ T cells from blood. The receptors stem from a woman aged 18-29 years in good health.

This rearrangement joins TRBV11-2 to TRBJ2-7; TRBD2 agrees at 10 bases. V lost 5 bases, J lost 6 bases, and 7 bases stayed unmatched. CDR3 length: 14 residues. The germline gives CDR1 SGHAT, CDR2 FQNNGV. The CDR3 is CASSLRTSGGEQYF. The DNA for the CDR3 is TGTGCCAGCAGCCTACGGACTAGCGGTGGCGAGCAGTACTTC.

Only a few counts were recorded for this clone. The chain carries TRBV6-5 and TRBJ2-7, with TRBD2 matching over 8 bases. With V trimmed by 5 bases and J by 5 bases, 5 bases remained unmatched. This CDR3 contains 13 residues. In germline, CDR1 is MNHEY, CDR2 SVGAGI. The CDR3 DNA follows: TGTGCCAGCAGTCTAGCGGGTATCCACGAGCAGTACTTC. As protein: CASSLAGIHEQYF.

This clone was seen more than once but under ten times. J is TRBJ2-7 and V is TRBV30; 11 bases line up with TRBD1. With V trimmed by 3 bases and J by 3 bases, 10 bases remained unmatched. From germline, CDR1 is GTSNPN and CDR2 SVGIG (reference sequence). The CDR3 is 16 amino acids. The CDR3 here is CAWRMGVGTGGYEQYF. CDR3 DNA: TGTGCCTGGAGGATGGGGGTAGGGACAGGGGGCTACGAGCAGTACTTC. Variable domain in full (rest from reference TRBV30 and TRBJ2-7): SQTIHQWPATLVQPVGSPLSLECTVEGTSNPNLYWYRQAAGRGLQLLFYSVGIGQISSEVPQNLSASRPQDRQFILSSKKLLLSDSGFYLCAWRMGVGTGGYEQYFGPGTRLTVT.

This clone has more than one count but fewer than ten. The DNA of the CDR3 is TGCAGCGTGCGGCCGACAGGGGCCAAGGGAGCTTTCTTT. As protein: CSVRPTGAKGAFF. The gene calls are TRBV29-1 and TRBJ1-1; 8 nucleotides line up with TRBD1. CDR1 and CDR2 from the germline V gene are SQVTM and ANQGSEA. Trimming removed 6 bases from V and 10 bases from J; junction bases left unmatched: 13. CDR3 size: 13 residues.

This chain links TRBV23-1 with TRBJ1-5; tentative D call: TRBD1 (5 bases). TRBV23-1 is treated as an ORF (open reading frame) with a function not yet certain. Trimming shortened V by 6 bases and J by 15 bases, and 27 bases separated the two germline ends. CDR3 length: 15 residues. CDR3 sequence (DNA): TGCGCCAGCAGGAAAAGACAGTCCCTCGGGGTCGGGAGGCATTTT. Residues: CASRKRQSLGVGRHF.

The chain employs TRBV7-2 and TRBJ2-7; TRBD2 aligns across 8 bases. Germline V CDR1 and CDR2: SGHTA, FQGNSA. The CDR3 contains 16 residues. V lost 5 bases and J lost 2; bases outside the gene matches: 11. The CDR3 is CASSLRSGRDTYEQYF. DNA for the CDR3: TGTGCCAGCAGCCTACGAAGCGGGAGAGACACCTACGAGCAGTACTTC.

The J gene is TRBJ2-6, the V gene TRBV23-1; TRBD2 is a possible D gene (6 bases). TRBV23-1 is designated an ORF whose function remains uncertain. Trimming took off 9 bases at V and 2 bases at J, with 23 bases between the two ends. This CDR3 has 18 amino acids. CDR3 nucleotides: TGCGCCAGTCCCCCAAGGGGTACTCGGAGGGCTGGGGCCAACGTCCTGACTTTC. Its translation: CASPPRGTRRAGANVLTF.

V gene TRBV30 combines with J gene TRBJ1-5; 11 positions agree with TRBD1. With 3 bases clipped from V and 6 bases from J, the junction kept 7 bases outside the gene matches. The CDR3 totals 15 residues. Germline V gene sequence: CDR1 GTSNPN, CDR2 SVGIG (reference sequence). In DNA, the CDR3 is TGTGCCTGGAGCGGACAGGGGGCCTTCGTTCAGCCCCAGCATTTT. Its protein is CAWSGQGAFVQPQHF.

This clone was seen a few times. V usage is TRBV18 and J usage is TRBJ2-7, with 7 bases lining up with TRBD1. CDR1 KGHSH and CDR2 LQKENI come from the germline V gene. With 0 bases clipped from V and 2 bases from J, the junction kept 4 bases outside the gene matches. The CDR3 is 15 amino acids. The CDR3 DNA reads TGTGCCAGCTCACCACCGGGACAGAGTCCCTACGAGCAGTACTTC. Translated: CASSPPGQSPYEQYF.

The chain carries TRBV11-2 and TRBJ2-2; 9 nucleotides match TRBD2. V was pared by 3 bases and J by 0 bases, with 8 bases of the junction left unmatched. CDR1 SGHAT and CDR2 FQNNGV come from the germline V gene. The CDR3 runs to 18 residues. The CDR3 is CASSFTTLAGPNTGELFF. DNA of the CDR3: TGTGCCAGCAGCTTTACTACTCTAGCGGGGCCGAACACCGGGGAGCTGTTTTTT.

This clone was detected a few times. The chain is built from TRBV19 and TRBJ2-7; 7 nucleotides align to TRBD1. The V and J ends lost 6 bases and 0 bases, in that order; junction bases with no gene match: 5. The CDR3 is 14 residues long. The germline V gene encodes CDR1 LNHDA and CDR2 SQIVND (reference sequence). CDR3 coding DNA: TGTGCCAGTAGAGAGACAGGGAGCTCCTACGAGCAGTACTTC. This translates into CASRETGSSYEQYF. Combining the CDR3 with reference TRBV19 and TRBJ2-7 gives the whole variable domain DGGITQSPKYLFRKEGQNVTLSCEQNLNHDAMYWYRQDPGQGLRLIYYSQIVNDFQKGDIAEGYSVSREKKESFPLTVTSAQKNPTAFYLCASRETGSSYEQYFGPGTRLTVT.

The chain couples TRBV5-4 to TRBJ1-2; maybe TRBD1 (6 bases). The V gene's germline CDR1 is SGHNT and CDR2 YYREEE (reference sequence). The V and J ends lost 0 bases and 8 bases respectively, with 20 bases between them. The CDR3 sequence is 16 residues long. This CDR3 reads CASSLARGDFKGGYTF. The CDR3 DNA reads as TGTGCCAGCAGCTTGGCCAGGGGAGATTTCAAAGGGGGCTACACCTTC.

This clone appeared a few times. The chain uses TRBV6-5 and TRBJ2-7, with a weak D call TRBD1 (5 bases). This CDR3 has 13 residues. Germline V gene data show CDR1 as MNHEY and CDR2 as SVGAGI. Trimming took 7 bases from V and 2 from J, leaving 12 bases between them. The CDR3 DNA reads as TGTGCCAGCATCCGACAGCTACCCTACGAGCAGTACTTC. This gives the protein CASIRQLPYEQYF.

The gene calls are TRBV9 and TRBJ2-1; D is perhaps TRBD2 (6 bases). Germline CDR1 and CDR2: SGDLS and YYNGEE. The CDR3 runs 16 residues. Trimming removed 0 bases from V and 7 bases from J, with 17 bases in between. CDR3 nucleotide sequence: TGTGCCAGCAGCGTAGCGACGGCGGGAATGGGGAATGAGCAGTTCTTC. Amino acid sequence: CASSVATAGMGNEQFF.

The rearrangement joins TRBV5-1 to TRBJ1-2, with D possibly matching TRBD1 (6 bases). The germline V and J ends were trimmed by 0 bases and 5 bases, with 11 bases remaining between them. CDR1 SGHRS and CDR2 YFSETQ come from the germline V gene. The CDR3 is 14 residues long. This CDR3 is CASSLAETGYGYTF. The CDR3 region has the DNA TGCGCCAGCAGCTTGGCGGAAACAGGGTATGGCTACACCTTC.

The rearrangement uses TRBV7-9 and TRBJ2-1; TRBD1 matches 9 bases. Germline CDR1 reads SEHNR; CDR2 reads FQNEAQ (reference sequence). This CDR3 contains 15 residues. Trimming cost V 1 base and J 9 bases; bases outside gene matches: 7. CDR3 sequence (DNA): TGTGCCAGCAGCTTAGTTGGGACAGGGTCTGGTGAGCAGTTCTTC. It encodes CASSLVGTGSGEQFF.

The V gene is TRBV28, the J gene TRBJ1-5; 9 positions agree with TRBD1. This CDR3 is 15 amino acids long. CDR1 and CDR2 (germline): MDHEN, SYDVKM. The junction had 9 bases not matched to a gene; V was cut back by 5 bases and J by 7 bases. The CDR3 nucleotides read TGTGCCAGCAGTCCGGAGGGACAGGGCTTACAGCCCCAGCATTTT. Protein sequence: CASSPEGQGLQPQHF.

In its sample, this clone was seen a few times. The chain joins TRBV6-1 to TRBJ2-6; a possible D gene is TRBD2 (6 bases). V was cut by 6 bases and J by 2 bases, with 11 bases left in between. Per the germline V gene, CDR1 is MNHNS and CDR2 is SASEGT. The CDR3 consists of 15 residues. CDR3 coding DNA: TGTGCCAGCAGAGGAGGGTCAGCTGGGGCCAACGTCCTGACTTTC. Its protein product is CASRGGSAGANVLTF.

This clone was seen more than once but under ten times. J is TRBJ2-3 and V is TRBV7-2, with 8 bases identical to TRBD2. Trimming removed 0 bases from V and 6 bases from J; junction bases left unmatched: 8. Germline V gene sequence: CDR1 SGHTA, CDR2 FQGNSA. This CDR3 comprises 16 residues. This CDR3 reads CASSLAAGVGSDTQYF. CDR3 coding DNA: TGTGCCAGCAGCTTAGCAGCGGGAGTCGGTAGTGATACGCAGTATTTT.

The chain employs TRBV14 and TRBJ2-2; D remains ambiguous. With 4 bases removed from V and 13 bases from J, the gap between germline ends came to 16 bases. Per germline, CDR1 SGHDN and CDR2 FVKESK. This CDR3 is built from 13 residues. The CDR3 is CASSPTRSLRLFF. The CDR3, as DNA: TGTGCCAGCAGCCCCACGCGATCGTTACGGCTGTTTTTT.

This clone was detected a few times. The V call is TRBV30, the J call TRBJ1-3, with D possibly TRBD1 on 5 matching bases. The CDR3 is made up of 14 amino acids. Trimming shortened V by 2 bases and J by 0 bases, and 8 bases separated the two germline ends. In germline, CDR1 is GTSNPN, CDR2 SVGIG (reference sequence). DNA of the CDR3: TGTGCCTGGAGTCAGGGAAGCTCTGGAAACACCATATATTTT. It specifies CAWSQGSSGNTIYF. The full variable domain, completed using reference TRBV30 and TRBJ1-3, is SQTIHQWPATLVQPVGSPLSLECTVEGTSNPNLYWYRQAAGRGLQLLFYSVGIGQISSEVPQNLSASRPQDRQFILSSKKLLLSDSGFYLCAWSQGSSGNTIYFGEGSWLTVV.

With regard to this clone: The junction differs from germline at one of its ends, possibly a read error. V gene TRBV7-7 combines with J gene TRBJ2-1; 10 bases fit TRBD2. The CDR3 is made up of 15 amino acids. Germline CDR1 SSHAT, CDR2 FNYEAQ (reference sequence). The CDR3 sequence is CASSPLAGEYNEQFF. As DNA, the CDR3 is TGTGCTAGCAGCCCCCTAGCGGGAGAGTACAATGAGCAGTTCTTC. Drawing the rest from reference TRBV7-7 and TRBJ2-1, the complete variable domain is GAGVSQSPRYKVTKRGQDVTLRCDPISSHATLYWYQQALGQGPEFLTYFNYEAQPDKSGLPSDRFSAERPEGSISTLTIQRTEQRDSAMYRCASSPLAGEYNEQFFGPGTRLTVL.

In its sample, this clone was seen a few times. V usage is TRBV29-1 and J usage is TRBJ2-1; tentatively, D is TRBD2 (7 bases). The germline V and J ends were trimmed by 7 bases and 9 bases, with 16 bases remaining between them. Per germline, CDR1 SQVTM and CDR2 ANQGSEA. The CDR3 is 12 amino acids. The chain's CDR3 is CSGGGHGLEQFF. CDR3 sequence (DNA): TGCAGCGGGGGGGGACATGGCCTTGAGCAGTTCTTC.

This clone came up a few times. The chain employs TRBV6-1 and TRBJ1-5; possible D gene TRBD1, 5 bases. The germline V gene has CDR1 MNHNS and CDR2 SASEGT. CDR3 length: 15 residues. Deletions cut 7 bases from V and 6 bases from J, with 19 bases between. As DNA, the CDR3 is TGTGCCAGCACCCCCGGGGGGGACCGTTCTCAGCCCCAGCATTTT. It translates to CASTPGGDRSQPQHF.

There are a few counts of this clone. The chain links TRBV5-1 to TRBJ2-4, with D perhaps matching TRBD1 (5 bases). Germline CDR1 reads SGHRS; CDR2 reads YFSETQ. V gave up 0 bases and J gave up 7 bases, with 14 bases separating them. The CDR3 consists of 15 residues. The DNA of the CDR3 is TGCGCCAGCAGCTTGGAGTGGTCAGGGCTGAACATTCAGTACTTC. It specifies CASSLEWSGLNIQYF. The full variable domain, completed using reference TRBV5-1 and TRBJ2-4, is KAGVTQTPRYLIKTRGQQVTLSCSPISGHRSVSWYQQTPGQGLQFLFEYFSETQRNKGNFPGRFSGRQFSNSRSEMNVSTLELGDSALYLCASSLEWSGLNIQYFGAGTRLSVL.

A few counts support this clone. This rearrangement joins TRBV28 to TRBJ2-7; 7 bases map to TRBD2. CDR1 is MDHEN and CDR2 is SYDVKM in the germline V gene. After removal of 6 bases from V and 3 bases from J, the junction contained 8 bases not matched to a gene. The length of the CDR3 is 14 residues. The CDR3: CASRGRDYHYEQYF. Here the CDR3 DNA reads TGTGCCAGCAGAGGCCGGGACTACCACTACGAGCAGTACTTC.

The sample holds a few counts of this clone. Written as DNA, the CDR3 is TGTGCCAGCAGCATCTACGGACTTTGGGCAGATACGCAGTATTTT. Its translation is CASSIYGLWADTQYF. The rearrangement joins TRBV28 to TRBJ2-3, with D possibly TRBD2 on 5 matching bases. V was shortened by 6 bases and J by 4 bases, with 17 bases between the two germline ends. CDR3 length equals 15 residues. Germline assignment: CDR1 MDHEN and CDR2 SYDVKM.

This clone occurred a few times. This chain connects TRBV30 to TRBJ2-5; the D is unclear. The CDR3 has 12 residues. Trimming left V 1 base short and J 5 bases short, with 8 bases between. From germline, CDR1 is GTSNPN and CDR2 SVGIG (reference sequence). This CDR3 is CAWSASRETQYF. The CDR3, as DNA: TGTGCCTGGAGTGCTAGTAGGGAGACCCAGTACTTC.

J is TRBJ2-2 and V is TRBV30, with TRBD1 matching 9 bases. Germline CDR1 and CDR2: GTSNPN and SVGIG (reference sequence). CDR3 size: 16 residues. V shed 1 base, J shed 4 bases, and the junction held 7 bases outside the gene matches. The CDR3: CAWSGIQGAVTGELFF. For the CDR3, the DNA is TGTGCCTGGAGTGGGATACAGGGGGCGGTCACCGGGGAGCTGTTTTTT.

V gene TRBV7-2 combines with J gene TRBJ1-1; D possibly corresponds to TRBD1 (5 bases). Trimming removed 0 bases at V and 0 bases at J, with 8 bases between. This CDR3 comprises 15 residues. Germline V gene lookup returns CDR1 SGHTA and CDR2 FQGNSA. The DNA for the CDR3 is TGTGCCAGCAGCTTAGCAGGACATATGAACACTGAAGCTTTCTTT. This encodes CASSLAGHMNTEAFF. Drawing the rest from reference TRBV7-2 and TRBJ1-1, the complete variable domain is GAGVSQSPSNKVTEKGKDVELRCDPISGHTALYWYRQSLGQGLEFLIYFQGNSAPDKSGLPSDRFSAERTGGSVSTLTIQRTQQEDSAVYLCASSLAGHMNTEAFFGQGTRLTVV.

V gene TRBV15 combines with J gene TRBJ2-1; D is uncertain. Germline-derived CDR1 and CDR2 are LNHNV and YYDKDF (reference sequence). The CDR3 covers 14 residues. The V and J ends lost 1 base and 9 bases respectively, with 13 bases between them. CDR3 amino acids: CATSRVSGRSEQFF. The CDR3 DNA follows: TGTGCCACCAGCAGAGTGTCGGGTCGCAGTGAGCAGTTCTTC.

V usage is TRBV14 and J usage is TRBJ2-7; D ambiguous. This CDR3 contains 13 residues. Trimming left V 1 base short and J 6 bases short, with 10 bases between. CDR1 SGHDN and CDR2 FVKESK come from the germline V gene. The CDR3 sequence: CASSQVFWSEQYF. The DNA of the CDR3 is TGTGCCAGCAGCCAAGTTTTCTGGAGCGAGCAGTACTTC.